This T cell receptor beta chain comes out of a study of cytomegalovirus exposure and HLA in healthy donors. It was with 60 Vbeta and 13 Jbeta primers that the PCR ran. The method was immunoSEQ multiplex PCR; TCRdb's version includes in-frame clones alone and lacks a portion of them. The sample consists of 130,000 or so clones, 81% of them appearing once. This clone was counted a single time. The germline gives CDR1 LNHDA, CDR2 SQIVND (reference sequence). This CDR3 is 16 amino acids long. V lost 4 bases to trimming and J lost 3 bases; unmatched junction nucleotides: 9. The clonotype comes from a man in his forties in good health and CMV-seronegative. V usage is TRBV19 and J usage is TRBJ2-7; 10 bases are shared with TRBD2. The sample was PBMCs. The CDR3 region is CASSTLSGRTRYEQYF. The CDR3, as DNA: TGTGCCAGTAGTACCCTTAGCGGGAGGACCCGCTACGAGCAGTACTTC.